The clone carrying this T cell receptor beta chain was seen a handful of times. Its antigen is unidentified. 60 Vbeta and 13 Jbeta primers were used in PCR. Sequenced by immunoSEQ multiplex PCR; TCRdb stores in-frame clones only, minus some. Altogether over 150,000 clones are present, roughly 83% being singletons, with the ten largest covering 0.38%. Donors likely had unrecorded immune exposures despite being nominally healthy when sampled. Germline trimming cut 7 bases from V and 1 base from J; bases unmatched to any gene: 3. Germline V gene lookup returns CDR1 KGHSH and CDR2 LQKENI. This CDR3 has 13 residues. This specimen comes from a study of cytomegalovirus exposure and HLA in healthy donors. The wider study: Unique TCR beta sequences numbering 117 million came from some 200 million T cells in an earlier analysis.

Study-level points and caveats: The study had only CMV serostatus as immune exposure information. Common viral pathogens were later found to be apparently linked to several of the most significant clusters.

The rearrangement joins TRBV18 to TRBJ1-1; TRBD1 matches at 7 bases. What was sequenced was PBMCs. The receptor was derived from a boy under 10 years old in good health and CMV-seronegative. The CDR3 spells CASWGQSNTEAFF. In DNA form, the CDR3 reads TGTGCCAGCTGGGGACAGTCGAACACTGAAGCTTTCTTT.